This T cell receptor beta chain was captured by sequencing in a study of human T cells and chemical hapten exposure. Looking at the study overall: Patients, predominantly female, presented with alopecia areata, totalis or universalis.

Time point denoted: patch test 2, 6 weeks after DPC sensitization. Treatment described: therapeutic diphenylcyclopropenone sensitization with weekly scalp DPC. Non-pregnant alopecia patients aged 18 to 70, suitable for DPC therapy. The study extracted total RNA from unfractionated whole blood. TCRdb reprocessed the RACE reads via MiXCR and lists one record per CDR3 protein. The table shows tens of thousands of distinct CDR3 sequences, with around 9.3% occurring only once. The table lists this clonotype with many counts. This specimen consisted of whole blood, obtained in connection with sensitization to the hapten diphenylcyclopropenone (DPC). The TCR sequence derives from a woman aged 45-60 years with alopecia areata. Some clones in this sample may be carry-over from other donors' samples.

CDR3 in DNA: TGTGCCACCAGTGAGGAACCCGACAGGAACGGGCAGTTCTTC. Protein sequence: CATSEEPDRNGQFF. V and J are TRBV24-1 and TRBJ2-1; a weak D match, TRBD1 (6 bases). The CDR3 is made up of 14 amino acids. Trimming cost V 4 bases and J 12 bases, with 18 bases left between them. Germline CDR1 and CDR2: KGHDR and SFDVKD.